What follows is one T cell receptor beta chain and its context. CDR3 length equals 16 residues. Germline V gene lookup returns CDR1 SNHLY and CDR2 FYNNEI. After removal of 5 bases from V and 6 bases from J, the junction contained 12 bases not matched to a gene. The data were obtained in a study of blood T cell repertoires in COVID-19. Study information: The United States, Italy and Spain were the sources of the acute and convalescent COVID-19 samples. PBMCs, B-cell-depleted T cells, or T cells were the source of the cDNA or gDNA that made up the material.

Original processing methods: Using reference gene primer amplification, nucleated cell counts were estimated. Some clones are missing from TCRdb's copy, which holds only in-frame ones; the method was immunoSEQ multiplex PCR. That table gives V, J and clone size, and the DNA gave D and trimming. Here the sample spans 150,000 to 200,000 clones, about 80% being singletons. The specimen was peripheral blood. This chain uses TRBV2 with TRBJ2-2, with 7 bases matching TRBD1. The clonotype comes from a man in his sixties with acute or convalescent COVID-19. CDR3 protein: CASSSRFGTGAGELFF. The DNA for the CDR3 is TGTGCCAGCAGTTCTAGATTTGGAACAGGGGCCGGGGAGCTGTTTTTT.